In this sample, the clone carrying this T cell receptor (beta chain) turned up a few times. The antigen remains unidentified. The data stem from a study of neoadjuvant anti-PD-1 for oral cavity cancer. The wider study: Patients without progression received a fourth nivolumab dose around day 43, then surgical resection on days 50-56. General observations from the study: Higher pretreatment Treg/Th17 ratios tracked higher pretreatment blood clonality.

Here immunoSEQ multiplex PCR was the method, and the copy in TCRdb shows in-frame clones only, minus some. The top ten clones hold around 3% of a sample with over 14,000 clones, just over 70% of them seen once. Per the germline V gene, CDR1 is SNHLY and CDR2 is FYNNEI. V was shortened by 3 bases and J by 0 bases, with 12 bases between the two germline ends. The CDR3 runs to 16 residues. The sequenced sample was PBMCs, obtained before nivolumab (anti-PD-1) treatment. The chain combines TRBV2 with TRBJ1-3; D gene unclear. The TCR was taken from a person between 40 and 85 years old with oral cavity squamous cell carcinoma. In DNA, the CDR3 is TGTGCCAGCAGTGAGGGCTTGGGAAACTCTGGAAACACCATATATTTT. As protein: CASSEGLGNSGNTIYF.